This entry lists 5 T cell receptor beta chains sequenced from one sample in a study of type 1 regulatory T cells. TCRdb processed the reads anew with MiXCR; each CDR3 protein has one entry. The top ten clones hold 4% to 6% of a sample with around 23,000 distinct CDR3 sequences, approximately 51% of them seen once. These receptors' antigens are unknown. Sequencing was performed on cultured T cells, either the whole culture or a sorted T cell fraction (not recorded which). These receptors all stem from a human donor in good health.

The rearrangement uses TRBV5-1 and TRBJ2-7; TRBD1 matches at 8 bases. The CDR3 is 15 residues long. V trimming: 0 bases; J trimming: 4 bases; junction bases outside the gene matches: 6. Germline values: CDR1 SGHRS, CDR2 YFSETQ. The CDR3 DNA is TGCGCCAGCAGCTTGGGGGCAGGGGGCGCATACGAGCAGTACTTC. It codes for CASSLGAGGAYEQYF.

Only a few counts were recorded for this clonotype. The rearrangement links TRBV5-4 to TRBJ1-3; a possible D gene is TRBD1 (6 bases). The CDR3 loop spans 15 amino acids. V was cut by 0 bases and J by 2 bases, with 9 bases left in between. Germline lookup yields CDR1 SGHNT and CDR2 YYREEE (reference sequence). Here the CDR3 reads CASSLAGAAGNTIYF. In nucleotides, the CDR3 is TGTGCCAGCAGCTTGGCAGGGGCGGCTGGAAACACCATATATTTT.

This clonotype has more than one count but fewer than ten. V gene TRBV20-1 combines with J gene TRBJ1-1; D perhaps matches TRBD1 (5 bases). The CDR3 has 13 amino acids. Trimming removed 4 bases from V and 4 bases from J, with 13 bases in between. Germline values: CDR1 DFQATT, CDR2 SNEGSKA (reference sequence). The CDR3, as DNA: TGCAGTGCTAAGCCCAATAGGGGCACTGAAGCTTTCTTT. It is translated as CSAKPNRGTEAFF.

The rearrangement joins TRBV7-2 to TRBJ1-1; 7 bases line up with TRBD1. Unmatched junction bases numbered 11, after V lost 5 bases and J lost 5 bases. From germline, CDR1 is SGHTA and CDR2 FQGNSA. The CDR3 runs 15 residues. The CDR3 DNA sequence: TGTGCCAGCAGCGCCTACAGGGGATTAAGGACTGAAGCTTTCTTT. It encodes CASSAYRGLRTEAFF.

The chain carries TRBV6-1 and TRBJ2-3; 12 nucleotides line up with TRBD2. The V gene end was trimmed by 10 bases and the J gene end by 3 bases; junction bases not matched to a gene: 5. CDR1 and CDR2 from the germline V gene are MNHNS and SASEGT. CDR3 size: 14 residues. CDR3 sequence: CATGTSGLTDTQYF. CDR3 nucleotides: TGTGCCACCGGGACTAGCGGGTTGACAGATACGCAGTATTTT.